Listed below are T cell receptor beta chains from one sample, sequenced in a study of response to subunit inactivated influenza vaccine. TCRdb recomputed calls from the RT-PCR reads with MiXCR, one row per CDR3 protein. The sample includes approximately 530,000 distinct CDR3 sequences, about an eighth seen only once; the top ten take around 13%. The sample consisted of PBMCs from blood, taken roughly 6 weeks after vaccination. These TCRs come from a man aged 45-65 years who received an inactivated influenza vaccine. Each CDR3 is given with its conserved first and last residue. The D gene is left open where the match is weak. Not all rows give a size; the values are once, few, many and, for expanded clones, a class.

J,V,D,size,CDR3,DNA
TRBJ2-7,TRBV7-2,TRBD1,.,CASSLATGGRIYF,TGTGCCAGCAGCTTAGCCACAGGGGGTCGAATTTACTTC
TRBJ1-2,TRBV7-8,.,.,CASSLRGGRRYTF,TGTGCCAGCAGCTTGAGGGGGGGCCGGCGCTACACCTTC
TRBJ2-1,TRBV29-1,TRBD2,few,CSVDSRTSGRASYNEQFF,TGCAGCGTCGATTCTCGGACTAGCGGGAGGGCCTCCTACAATGAGCAGTTCTTC
TRBJ2-3,TRBV11-2,TRBD2,few,CASNDPFRTSGITDTQYF,TGTGCCAGCAACGACCCCTTCCGGACTAGCGGGATAACAGATACGCAGTATTTT
TRBJ2-1,TRBV7-2,.,few,CASSPRGGFVEQFF,TGTGCCAGCAGCCCCCGTGGGGGGTTTGTTGAGCAGTTCTTC
TRBJ2-7,TRBV12-3/TRBV12-4,.,.,CASSPSTGSKEQYF,TGTGCCAGCAGTCCGTCGACTGGATCTAAGGAGCAGTACTTC
TRBJ2-5,TRBV24-1,.,few,CATSSRGAGVQETQYF,TGTGCCACCAGTTCCAGGGGAGCAGGGGTACAAGAGACCCAGTACTTC
TRBJ2-5,TRBV6-1,TRBD1,few,CASSWSQGAKETQYF,TGTGCCAGCAGCTGGTCACAGGGGGCTAAAGAGACCCAGTACTTC
TRBJ2-3,TRBV28,TRBD2,.,CASSFTLAGAHTDTQYF,TGTGCCAGCAGCTTCACTCTAGCGGGAGCGCATACAGATACGCAGTATTTT
TRBJ2-4,TRBV6-7,TRBD1,few,CASSAGQGNEGNIQYF,TGTGCCAGCAGTGCCGGACAGGGGAATGAGGGAAACATTCAGTACTTC
TRBJ2-1,TRBV7-9,.,few,CASSPPPPHDRNEQFF,TGTGCCAGCAGCCCCCCACCCCCCCATGACAGAAATGAGCAGTTCTTC
TRBJ1-2,TRBV7-2,.,few,CASSLADGTQGGYTF,TGTGCCAGCAGCTTAGCAGACGGGACTCAAGGAGGCTACACCTTC
TRBJ1-4,TRBV12-3/TRBV12-4,.,.,CASRHHGDRGKLFF,TGTGCCAGCAGACACCACGGGGATAGAGGAAAACTGTTTTTT
TRBJ2-5,TRBV4-2,.,many,CASRMETQYF,TGTGCCAGCAGAATGGAGACCCAGTACTTC
TRBJ1-5,TRBV27,TRBD1,many,CASSPQGPAGNQPQHF,TGTGCCAGCAGTCCACAGGGGCCAGCGGGCAATCAGCCCCAGCATTTT
TRBJ2-1,TRBV6-5,.,few,CASSYSYARAPNEQFF,TGTGCCAGCAGTTACTCCTATGCCAGGGCCCCCAATGAGCAGTTCTTC